A selection of T cell receptor beta chains follows, all from one sample in a study of cytomegalovirus exposure and HLA in healthy donors. TCRdb keeps only in-frame clones here, not all; method: immunoSEQ multiplex PCR. The table lists some 150,000 clones, roughly 87% of them singletons, with 3.5% to 5% in the top ten. Specimen: PBMCs. These receptor sequences come from a man in his late teens or twenties in good health and CMV-seropositive. Each CDR3 is given with its conserved first and last residue. D genes are given only for firm matches. The size field is filled for only some rows; it gives once, few, many or a size class.

CDR3: CASSVQGLPSLEAFF
DNA: TGTGCCAGCAGTGTTCAGGGCCTTCCTTCTCTTGAAGCTTTCTTT
J: TRBJ1-1
V: TRBV6-1
size: NA
D: NA

CDR3: CASSVSGSRTGELFF
DNA: TGTGCCAGCAGCGTGAGCGGGAGCAGGACCGGGGAGCTGTTTTTT
J: TRBJ2-2
V: TRBV9
size: NA
D: TRBD2

CDR3: CASSGPQGALAPLHF
DNA: TGTGCCAGCAGTGGCCCCCAGGGGGCCCTTGCACCCCTCCACTTT
J: TRBJ1-6
V: TRBV6-1
size: NA
D: TRBD1

CDR3: CASSVVERGAPPDTQYF
DNA: TGTGCCAGCAGCGTAGTTGAGCGGGGGGCGCCCCCAGATACACAGTATTTT
J: TRBJ2-3
V: TRBV9
size: once
D: TRBD2

CDR3: CASSINPQGVYEQYF
DNA: TGTGCCAGTAGTATTAATCCACAGGGGGTATACGAGCAGTACTTC
J: TRBJ2-7
V: TRBV19
size: NA
D: TRBD1

CDR3: CAWGSDTQYF
DNA: TGTGCCTGGGGTAGCGATACGCAGTATTTT
J: TRBJ2-3
V: TRBV30
size: few
D: NA

CDR3: CASSFTSGDYNEQFF
DNA: TGTGCCAGCAGCTTCACTAGCGGGGACTACAATGAGCAGTTCTTC
J: TRBJ2-1
V: TRBV5-5
size: NA
D: TRBD2

CDR3: CASSSQGNTEAFF
DNA: TGTGCCAGCAGCTCACAGGGGAACACTGAAGCTTTCTTT
J: TRBJ1-1
V: TRBV7-3
size: NA
D: NA

CDR3: CASNLFLNTEAFF
DNA: TGTGCCAGCAATCTCTTTCTGAACACTGAAGCTTTCTTT
J: TRBJ1-1
V: TRBV6-1
size: NA
D: NA

CDR3: CASKEENYGYTF
DNA: TGCGCCAGCAAGGAGGAGAACTATGGCTACACCTTC
J: TRBJ1-2
V: TRBV5-1
size: NA
D: NA